Listed here are 5 T cell receptor beta chains from one sample, sequenced in a study of siplizumab effects on memory and regulatory T cells. Assay used: immunoSEQ multiplex PCR; TCRdb lists only in-frame clones, some missing. The top ten hold roughly 2.7% of the sample, which has 100,000 or so clones, approximately 91% seen once. The sequenced sample consisted of CD4+ T cells sorted from blood. The receptors shown here come from a human donor in good health. Some clones in this sample may be carry-over from other donors' samples.

The V gene is TRBV5-6, the J gene TRBJ2-7; TRBD1 matches 8 bases. This CDR3 is 16 amino acids long. Germline V gene data show CDR1 as SGHDT and CDR2 as YYEEEE. With V trimmed by 4 bases and J by 6 bases, 15 bases remained unmatched. The CDR3 spells CASSPRGLGWISEQYF. The CDR3 nucleotides read TGTGCCAGCAGCCCCAGGGGGCTGGGCTGGATCTCCGAGCAGTACTTC.

CDR3 region: CASSKGGTGELFF. CDR3 coding DNA: TGTGCCAGTAGTAAGGGGGGGACCGGGGAGCTGTTTTTT. The V call is TRBV19, the J call TRBJ2-2, with D possibly TRBD2 on 7 matching bases. The germline V gene encodes CDR1 LNHDA and CDR2 SQIVND (reference sequence). The CDR3 totals 13 residues. V dropped 4 bases and J dropped 5 bases, with 8 bases sitting between them.

The chain couples TRBV11-2 to TRBJ1-2, with no clear D. Trimming pared 1 base from V and 4 bases from J, leaving 7 bases between. Germline V lookup: CDR1 SGHAT, CDR2 FQNNGV. This CDR3 has 13 residues. CDR3 region: CASSLVGFYGYTF. Written as DNA, the CDR3 is TGTGCCAGCAGCTTAGTAGGCTTCTATGGCTACACCTTC.

This clone has a single count. V and J are TRBV6-6 and TRBJ1-2; D gene uncertain. Germline-derived CDR1 and CDR2 are MNHNY and SVGAGI (reference sequence). Deletions cut 10 bases from V and 0 bases from J, with 12 bases between. The CDR3 spans 13 residues. The CDR3 DNA reads TGTGCCATCCGGCCTCAAGCTAACTATGGCTACACCTTC. This gives the protein CAIRPQANYGYTF.

The CDR3 region has the DNA TGCAGCGGGCGTAGCGGGACAGAGAACGAGCAGTACTTC. Residues: CSGRSGTENEQYF. The V gene is TRBV29-1, the J gene TRBJ2-7, with D perhaps matching TRBD2 (8 bases). The CDR3 is 13 amino acids. Germline CDR1 SQVTM, CDR2 ANQGSEA. Trimming pared 7 bases from V and 5 bases from J, leaving 18 bases between.